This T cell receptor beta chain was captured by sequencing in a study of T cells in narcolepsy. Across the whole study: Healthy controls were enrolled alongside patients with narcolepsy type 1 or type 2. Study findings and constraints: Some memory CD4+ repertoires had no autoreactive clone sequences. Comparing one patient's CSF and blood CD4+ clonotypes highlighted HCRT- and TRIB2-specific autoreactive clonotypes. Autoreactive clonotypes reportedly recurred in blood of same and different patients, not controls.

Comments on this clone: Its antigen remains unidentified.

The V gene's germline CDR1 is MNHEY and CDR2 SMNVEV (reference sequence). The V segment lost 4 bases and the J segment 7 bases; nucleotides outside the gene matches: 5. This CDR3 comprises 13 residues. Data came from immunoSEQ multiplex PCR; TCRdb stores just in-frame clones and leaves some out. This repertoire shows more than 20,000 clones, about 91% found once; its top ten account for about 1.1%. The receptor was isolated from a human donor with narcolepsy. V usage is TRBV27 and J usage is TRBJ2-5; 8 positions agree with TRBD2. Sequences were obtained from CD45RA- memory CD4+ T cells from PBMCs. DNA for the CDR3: TGTGCCAGCAGTTCCCACCGGGGGGGGACCCAGTACTTC. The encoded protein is CASSSHRGGTQYF.